This T cell receptor (beta chain) appears in the sequencing data of a study of identical twins (dated by TCRdb to about 2016). Regarding the research as a whole: To test whether fetal clonotypes persist, this study deep-sequenced TCR alpha and beta repertoires from monozygotic twins, from unrelated adults of various ages, and from cord blood. To rule out contamination, the twin experiments were replicated at different times with different library preparation protocols. Points the paper makes about the study in general: The excess sharing between twins in beta out-of-frame sequences was weaker because fewer shared sequences reduced the signal-to-noise ratio. Conclusions relied on cross-sectional statistical analysis, since the same donors could not be followed over many years. Out-of-frame TCR alpha sharing in monozygotic twins was systematically underestimated by recombination models, whereas sharing between unrelated individuals was in agreement with the recombination models. Compared with coincidental sharing between unrelated individuals, out-of-frame TCR alpha sequences shared between twins showed an excess of sequences with low generation probability. Invariant T cells such as MAIT and iNKT could partly confound zero-insertion analyses, though diverse VJ usage argued against this for most clonotypes. Abundant cord blood beta clonotypes carried fewer insertions; young adult naive repertoires showed a weaker similar trend, while memory repertoires showed none.

Between the V and J ends, shortened by 10 bases and 0 bases respectively, the junction contains 11 bases. The CDR1 and CDR2 encoded by the germline V gene are SGHRS and YFSETQ. Including the terminal cysteine and phenylalanine, the CDR3 comprises 13 residues. The sequence is cut down to CDR3 DNA, 39 bases in frame from base 1. Library preparation used 5' RACE. Sequencing took place on an Illumina HiSeq 2000. A universal primer binding site was introduced by template switching, and a unique molecular identifier was present in the final cDNA, enabling accurate counting of TCR cDNA molecules. First-strand cDNA for TCR alpha and beta chains was synthesized from specific primers in the conserved constant-segment region. Each cDNA library was double barcoded, with a SMART-Mk sample barcode plus Illumina barcodes, to control for contamination. TruSeq adapter sequences, together with Illumina sample barcodes, were added in two successive PCR steps. The Illumina HiSeq platform was used with custom primers to sequence TCR alpha and beta cDNA libraries. In the source study's methods: Unique molecular identifiers were extracted from raw reads with MiGEC, and CDR3 positions were determined with MiXCR. Recombination models were inferred per individual with the repgenHMM and IGoR tools using an EM algorithm. The tcR package in R was used for shared clonotype analysis, with sharing normalized by the product of cloneset sizes. To study raw recombination without the effects of thymic and clonal selection, out-of-frame nonproductive sequences were analyzed. Starting from the raw public reads, TCRdb applied fastp trimming at Q25, assembled clones with MiXCR and retained in-frame beta chains. Identical CDR3 proteins give one entry, which carries the most common genes and DNA. It is TCRdb's table, rather than the study itself, that gives the V and J calls and clone size. The sample table lists a few hundred thousand distinct CDR3 sequences, roughly 9.9% of them with a count of one. The ten largest make up roughly 3% of the sample.

This clonotype occurred a few times. There is no known antigen for this receptor. Base qualities were left out, and no much larger clone turns up one base away. Every donor in the study was a healthy Caucasian. The twin cohort consisted of three pairs of female monozygotic twins, all aged about 18 to 30 years. Peripheral blood mononuclear cells were used as the source from which RNA for TCR libraries was isolated. Separately, the same data were catalogued under a study of yellow fever vaccine responses in identical twins. Per the second study: According to the authors, the vaccine-induced T cell response in identical twins seemed to be partly convergent and partly specific to each individual. In the study, vaccine-responding T cell clones were precisely tracked in identical twins.

The sequencing input was PBMCs. Here the chain combines TRBV5-1 and TRBJ2-1; possibly the D gene is TRBD2, per 6 matching bases. The sequence was obtained from a woman under 30 in good health. The sequence in DNA is TGCGCCCTGGGGACTCGCTCCTACAATGAGCAGTTCTTC. The translation is CALGTRSYNEQFF. The entire variable domain, with the stretches around the CDR3 drawn from the reference TRBV5-1 and TRBJ2-1 proteins, is KAGVTQTPRYLIKTRGQQVTLSCSPISGHRSVSWYQQTPGQGLQFLFEYFSETQRNKGNFPGRFSGRQFSNSRSEMNVSTLELGDSALYLCALGTRSYNEQFFGPGTRLTVL.